A single sample gave rise to the 26 T cell receptor beta chains below, sequenced in a study of shared clonotypes between healthy human individuals. The protocol was immunoSEQ multiplex PCR, while the TCRdb copy is restricted to in-frame clones and leaves out a portion. The data contain nearly 2 million clones, around 96% of them singletons. CD45RO-negative CD8 cells positively selected for CCR7 made up the naive population, which excluded terminally differentiated effector memory CD45RA+ cells. Sequencing was carried out using naive CD8+ T cells sorted from blood. These receptors originate from a man between 18 and 35 years old in good health.

As concerns this clone: Other DNA sequences within the sample encode an identical CDR3. The V gene is TRBV27, the J gene TRBJ2-1; the match to TRBD2 covers 10 bases. The CDR3 covers 13 residues. Germline V gives CDR1 MNHEY, CDR2 SMNVEV (reference sequence). Trimming cost V 5 bases and J 7 bases; bases outside gene matches: 2. The CDR3 is CASSPSGSNEQFF. The CDR3 nucleotides are TGTGCCAGCAGTCCTAGCGGGAGTAATGAGCAGTTCTTC.

The chain employs TRBV13 and TRBJ2-7, with a tentative D call TRBD2 (6 bases). CDR3 length equals 14 residues. CDR1 and CDR2 (germline): PRHDT, FYEKMQ (reference sequence). V gave up 4 bases and J gave up 4 bases, with 14 bases separating them. CDR3 region: CASSWRGGGYEQYF. The CDR3 bases are TGTGCCAGCAGCTGGAGGGGAGGAGGTTACGAGCAGTACTTC. The whole variable domain, filled in from reference TRBV13 and TRBJ2-7, reads AAGVIQSPRHLIKEKRETATLKCYPIPRHDTVYWYQQGPGQDPQFLISFYEKMQSDKGSIPDRFSAQQFSDYHSELNMSSLELGDSALYFCASSWRGGGYEQYFGPGTRLTVT.

The chain joins TRBV7-9 to TRBJ2-7; D unclear. The ends were cut back, 3 bases at V and 3 bases at J, with 9 bases in the middle. Looked up from germline, CDR1 is SEHNR and CDR2 is FQNEAQ (reference sequence). This CDR3 region has 13 residues. The CDR3 protein is CASSFGRDYEQYF. As DNA, the CDR3 is TGTGCCAGCAGCTTCGGGCGAGACTACGAGCAGTACTTC.

Concerning this clone: The sample holds other DNA sequences that translate to the same CDR3. The V call is TRBV28, the J call TRBJ2-3; a weak D match, TRBD1 (6 bases). This CDR3 is 14 amino acids long. CDR1 and CDR2 (germline): MDHEN, SYDVKM. The germline V and J ends were trimmed by 2 bases and 2 bases, with 8 bases remaining between them. The CDR3 here is CASSLRGSTDTQYF. CDR3 coding DNA: TGTGCCAGCAGTTTAAGGGGGTCCACAGATACGCAGTATTTT.

This chain connects TRBV4-1 to TRBJ2-7; TRBD2 agrees at 8 bases. The CDR3 is made up of 16 amino acids. In germline, CDR1 is MGHRA, CDR2 YSYEKL. The ends lost 4 bases at V and 0 bases at J; junction bases unmatched: 8. The CDR3 bases are TGCGCCAGCAGCCCTAAGGGACTAGGGGTCTCCTACGAGCAGTACTTC. Residues: CASSPKGLGVSYEQYF.

J is TRBJ2-1 and V is TRBV10-3; perhaps TRBD2 as D (5 bases). Germline assignment: CDR1 ENHRY and CDR2 SYGVKD. The germline V and J ends were trimmed by 0 bases and 6 bases, with 12 bases remaining between them. This CDR3 has 15 amino acids. CDR3 in amino acids: CAISESGGLGNEQFF. The CDR3 DNA is TGTGCCATCAGTGAGTCCGGCGGACTGGGCAATGAGCAGTTCTTC.

This chain joins TRBV6-5 and TRBJ1-6; D remains ambiguous. With 3 bases removed from V and 0 bases from J, the gap between germline ends came to 9 bases. Germline V CDR1 and CDR2: MNHEY, SVGAGI. This CDR3 spans 16 amino acids. This CDR3 reads CASSYQPSSYNSPLHF. CDR3 nucleotide sequence: TGTGCCAGCAGTTATCAACCTAGCTCCTATAATTCACCCCTCCACTTT.

CDR3 nucleotides: TGTGCCAGCAGCCCCGACAGGGGTGGAGGCATTCAGTACTTC. Residues: CASSPDRGGGIQYF. The rearrangement joins TRBV13 to TRBJ2-4; TRBD1 matches at 8 bases. Germline values: CDR1 PRHDT, CDR2 FYEKMQ (reference sequence). J was trimmed by 9 bases and V by 5 bases; bases with no gene match: 9. The CDR3 has 14 residues.

V usage is TRBV7-9 and J usage is TRBJ2-5; a possible D gene is TRBD2 (6 bases). This CDR3 contains 15 residues. Germline CDR1 is SEHNR and CDR2 is FQNEAQ (reference sequence). Between the trimmed V and J ends, which lost 0 bases and 5 bases, there was a span of 13 bases. CDR3 nucleotide sequence: TGTGCCAGCAGCTTAGCCTGGAGGAGGGAGGAGACCCAGTACTTC. Its protein is CASSLAWRREETQYF.

The genes are TRBV2 and TRBJ1-1; TRBD1 is a possible D gene (6 bases). V dropped 5 bases and J dropped 2 bases, with 12 bases sitting between them. CDR3 length: 14 amino acids. Germline lookup yields CDR1 SNHLY and CDR2 FYNNEI. CDR3 loop: CASSPGTINTEAFF. The DNA of the CDR3 is TGTGCCAGCAGTCCCGGGACAATAAACACTGAAGCTTTCTTT.

J is TRBJ2-1 and V is TRBV9; 7 positions match TRBD2. Germline CDR1 reads SGDLS; CDR2 reads YYNGEE. This CDR3 comprises 15 residues. The V and J ends lost 3 bases and 2 bases, in that order; junction bases with no gene match: 5. In nucleotides, the CDR3 is TGTGCCAGCAGCGGGGCGGGAGTGGCCTACAATGAGCAGTTCTTC. Translation gives CASSGAGVAYNEQFF. Drawing the rest from reference TRBV9 and TRBJ2-1, the complete variable domain is DSGVTQTPKHLITATGQRVTLRCSPRSGDLSVYWYQQSLDQGLQFLIQYYNGEERAKGNILERFSAQQFPDLHSELNLSSLELGDSALYFCASSGAGVAYNEQFFGPGTRLTVL.

The chain recombines TRBV7-6 with TRBJ2-7; TRBD2 matches at 11 bases. V trimming: 5 bases; J trimming: 2 bases; junction bases outside the gene matches: 5. CDR1 is SGHVS and CDR2 is FNYEAQ in the germline V gene. The CDR3 is made up of 15 amino acids. The CDR3 region is CASSILAGGAYEQYF. The DNA of the CDR3 is TGTGCCAGCAGCATCTTAGCGGGAGGGGCCTACGAGCAGTACTTC.

With respect to this clone: Different DNA sequences within this sample yield the same CDR3. The V and J genes are TRBV29-1 and TRBJ2-7; 7 positions match TRBD1. Germline trimming cut 4 bases from V and 4 bases from J; bases unmatched to any gene: 4. CDR1 is SQVTM, CDR2 ANQGSEA, per germline. The CDR3 contains 12 residues. Written as DNA, the CDR3 is TGCAGCGTTGGGCAGGGGGTTTACGAGCAGTACTTC. It specifies CSVGQGVYEQYF.

The chain employs TRBV2 and TRBJ2-1; the D is unclear. CDR1 and CDR2 from the germline V gene are SNHLY and FYNNEI. The length of the CDR3 is 14 residues. V lost 2 bases and J lost 5, with 10 bases in between. In DNA, the CDR3 is TGTGCCAGCAGTGAATGGCAGCTTCACAATGAGCAGTTCTTC. It translates to CASSEWQLHNEQFF.

V usage is TRBV9 and J usage is TRBJ1-2, with unresolved D. CDR3 length equals 14 residues. Trimming took off 0 bases at V and 4 bases at J, with 10 bases between the two ends. Per germline, CDR1 SGDLS and CDR2 YYNGEE. CDR3 nucleotide sequence: TGTGCCAGCAGCGTAGGTCAACAACTCTATGGCTACACCTTC. Encoded protein: CASSVGQQLYGYTF.

Concerning this clone itself: Other nucleotide sequences from this sample produce the same CDR3. The rearrangement uses TRBV5-6 and TRBJ2-5, with 7 bases lining up with TRBD1. Germline V gives CDR1 SGHDT, CDR2 YYEEEE. The CDR3 spans 14 residues. J was trimmed by 2 bases and V by 0 bases; bases with no gene match: 1. The CDR3 here is CASSLGDSQETQYF. CDR3 sequence (DNA): TGTGCCAGCAGCTTGGGGGACAGTCAAGAGACCCAGTACTTC. The whole variable domain, filled in from reference TRBV5-6 and TRBJ2-5, reads DAGVTQSPTHLIKTRGQQVTLRCSPKSGHDTVSWYQQALGQGPQFIFQYYEEEERQRGNFPDRFSGHQFPNYSSELNVNALLLGDSALYLCASSLGDSQETQYFGPGTRLLVL.

The CDR3 loop reads CAWSVLGDYGYTF. CDR3 nucleotides: TGTGCCTGGAGTGTACTAGGGGACTATGGCTACACCTTC. The chain is built from TRBV30 and TRBJ1-2, with D perhaps matching TRBD1 (5 bases). The CDR3 contains 13 residues. Trimming took off 0 bases at V and 3 bases at J, with 8 bases between the two ends. The germline gives CDR1 GTSNPN, CDR2 SVGIG (reference sequence). Variable domain in full (rest from reference TRBV30 and TRBJ1-2): SQTIHQWPATLVQPVGSPLSLECTVEGTSNPNLYWYRQAAGRGLQLLFYSVGIGQISSEVPQNLSASRPQDRQFILSSKKLLLSDSGFYLCAWSVLGDYGYTFGSGTRLTVV.

The chain joins TRBV11-2 to TRBJ2-7; D not certain. Trimming cost V 6 bases and J 2 bases, with 14 bases left between them. This CDR3 spans 14 amino acids. Looked up from germline, CDR1 is SGHAT and CDR2 is FQNNGV. This CDR3 reads CASRLEKWTYEQYF. The CDR3 bases are TGTGCCAGCAGGTTGGAGAAGTGGACCTACGAGCAGTACTTC.

The V gene is TRBV25-1, the J gene TRBJ1-3; a possible D gene is TRBD1 (6 bases). Germline assignment: CDR1 MGHDK and CDR2 SYGVNS. With 1 base removed from V and 2 bases from J, the gap between germline ends came to 12 bases. CDR3 size: 16 residues. The CDR3 DNA reads as TGTGCCAGCAGTGAATTAACAGAGGGGGCTGGAAACACCATATATTTT. Translated, it gives CASSELTEGAGNTIYF.

The V gene is TRBV27, the J gene TRBJ2-7; tentative D call: TRBD2 (8 bases). The V gene lost 5 bases and the J gene lost 3 bases, with 20 bases spanning the gap. The CDR3 runs to 16 residues. CDR1 and CDR2 (germline): MNHEY, SMNVEV (reference sequence). In DNA, the CDR3 is TGTGCCAGCAGTCCCTCGGGAGGGGGCAGGAGCTACGAGCAGTACTTC. Its translation: CASSPSGGGRSYEQYF.

The V call is TRBV7-9, the J call TRBJ1-2; 9 bases line up with TRBD1. V lost 4 bases, J lost 7 bases, and 4 bases stayed unmatched. Germline lookup yields CDR1 SEHNR and CDR2 FQNEAQ (reference sequence). The CDR3 has 13 residues. The CDR3 coding sequence is TGTGCCAGCAGCTCCGGACAGGGGAGTGGCTACACCTTC. Amino acids: CASSSGQGSGYTF.

CDR3: CASSFLAGGDEQYF. CDR3 in DNA: TGTGCCAGCAGTTTCTTAGCGGGGGGCGACGAGCAGTACTTC. The V and J genes are TRBV27 and TRBJ2-7; TRBD2 agrees at 10 bases. Germline-derived CDR1 and CDR2 are MNHEY and SMNVEV (reference sequence). The CDR3 loop spans 14 amino acids. J was trimmed by 5 bases and V by 3 bases; bases with no gene match: 4.

The chain has TRBV10-1 and TRBJ2-1; D unresolved. The CDR3 extends over 15 amino acids. V was cut by 5 bases and J by 0 bases, with 11 bases left in between. The germline V gene encodes CDR1 WNHNN and CDR2 SYGVQD (reference sequence). DNA of the CDR3: TGCGCCAGCAGTACCGATCCAAGCTCCTACAATGAGCAGTTCTTC. Encoded protein: CASSTDPSSYNEQFF.

This clone came up once. V and J are TRBV7-8 and TRBJ2-1; TRBD2 agrees at 10 bases. The CDR3 extends over 18 amino acids. The germline gives CDR1 SGHVS, CDR2 FQNEAQ. V was pared by 1 base and J by 6 bases, with 12 bases of the junction left unmatched. The CDR3 loop is CASSLGLAGARQVNEQFF. The CDR3 DNA reads TGTGCCAGCAGCTTAGGGCTAGCGGGGGCTCGACAGGTCAATGAGCAGTTCTTC.

The gene calls are TRBV6-1 and TRBJ2-7, with D unclear. Looked up from germline, CDR1 is MNHNS and CDR2 is SASEGT. Trimming shortened V by 1 base and J by 4 bases, and 11 bases separated the two germline ends. This CDR3 spans 14 amino acids. The CDR3 DNA follows: TGTGCCAGCAGTGAAGATCGATTGATTTACGAGCAGTACTTC. It is translated as CASSEDRLIYEQYF.

This clone was observed a single time. The V call is TRBV5-6, the J call TRBJ2-7, with 13 bases matching TRBD2. Trimming cost V 0 bases and J 2 bases; bases outside gene matches: 5. CDR1 and CDR2 from the germline V gene are SGHDT and YYEEEE. The CDR3 spans 17 residues. CDR3: CASSLGLAGGPTYEQYF. CDR3 sequence (DNA): TGTGCCAGCAGCTTGGGACTAGCGGGAGGCCCAACCTACGAGCAGTACTTC. Using reference TRBV5-6 and TRBJ2-7 for the parts outside the CDR3, the full variable domain is DAGVTQSPTHLIKTRGQQVTLRCSPKSGHDTVSWYQQALGQGPQFIFQYYEEEERQRGNFPDRFSGHQFPNYSSELNVNALLLGDSALYLCASSLGLAGGPTYEQYFGPGTRLTVT.